The 9 T cell receptor beta chains presented below share a single source sample, sequenced in a study of CD8 T cells in Susac syndrome. Random hexamers served to reverse transcribe roughly 0.45 to 1 ug RNA. TCRdb re-called the immunoSEQ multiplex PCR reads through MiXCR, storing one row per CDR3 protein. The sample lists approximately 200,000 distinct CDR3 sequences, 80% to 95% occurring once. The specimen was CD8+ T cells from PBMCs. The receptors were gathered from a human donor with multiple sclerosis.

The chain recombines TRBV5-6 with TRBJ2-1; D gene uncertain. Germline assignment: CDR1 SGHDT and CDR2 YYEEEE. V shed 4 bases and J shed 10 bases, with 9 bases lying between them. The CDR3 covers 11 residues. The CDR3 spells CASSLPHEQFF. Written as DNA, the CDR3 is TGTGCCAGCAGCCTCCCTCACGAGCAGTTCTTC. The full variable domain, completed using reference TRBV5-6 and TRBJ2-1, is DAGVTQSPTHLIKTRGQQVTLRCSPKSGHDTVSWYQQALGQGPQFIFQYYEEEERQRGNFPDRFSGHQFPNYSSELNVNALLLGDSALYLCASSLPHEQFFGPGTRLTVL.

The chain couples TRBV19 to TRBJ2-2; TRBD1 agrees at 10 bases. Germline V lookup: CDR1 LNHDA, CDR2 SQIVND (reference sequence). Trimming took 5 bases from V and 5 from J; bases not matched to a gene: 5. The CDR3 length is 15 residues. CDR3 sequence (DNA): TGTGCCAGTAGTGTTGACAGGGGGCGGACCGGGGAGCTGTTTTTT. This codes for CASSVDRGRTGELFF.

The chain links TRBV4-1 to TRBJ2-7; 9 positions match TRBD2. CDR1 is MGHRA, CDR2 YSYEKL, per germline. This CDR3 spans 16 amino acids. V was clipped by 0 bases and J by 0 bases; unmatched bases: 3. The CDR3 region has the DNA TGCGCCAGCAGCCAAGATTGGCGGGGGGGCTCCTACGAGCAGTACTTC. As protein: CASSQDWRGGSYEQYF.

The chain joins TRBV5-1 to TRBJ2-3, with a possible D match to TRBD2 (6 bases). The V end was cut by 6 bases, the J end by 2 bases, with 10 bases between. This CDR3 region has 13 residues. The germline V gene encodes CDR1 SGHRS and CDR2 YFSETQ. This CDR3 is CASKLAITDTQYF. In DNA form, the CDR3 reads TGCGCCAGCAAACTAGCTATCACAGATACGCAGTATTTT.

The chain recombines TRBV2 with TRBJ2-3; TRBD2 matches 7 bases. The germline gives CDR1 SNHLY, CDR2 FYNNEI. The CDR3 is 14 amino acids. V dropped 6 bases and J dropped 6; count of bases not matched to a gene: 9. The CDR3: CASRGGRGRDTQYF. The CDR3, as DNA: TGTGCCAGCAGAGGCGGGAGAGGACGCGATACGCAGTATTTT. The full variable domain, its missing parts supplied by reference TRBV2 and TRBJ2-3, is EPEVTQTPSHQVTQMGQEVILRCVPISNHLYFYWYRQILGQKVEFLVSFYNNEISEKSEIFDDQFSVERPDGSNFTLKIRSTKLEDSAMYFCASRGGRGRDTQYFGPGTRLTVL.

The chain links TRBV12-3 or TRBV12-4 to TRBJ2-7, with D maybe TRBD2 (6 bases). V shed 4 bases and J shed 0 bases, with 13 bases lying between them. There are 15 residues in the CDR3. The CDR3 DNA is TGTGCCAGCAGTTCCTCCGGGGGACTCTCCTACGAGCAGTACTTC. This gives the protein CASSSSGGLSYEQYF.

This clonotype was recorded a few times. The gene calls are TRBV2 and TRBJ2-5, with D unclear. From germline, CDR1 is SNHLY and CDR2 FYNNEI. The CDR3 runs 12 residues. The V end was cut by 2 bases, the J end by 5 bases, with 6 bases between. The CDR3 loop reads CASSESGETQYF. DNA for the CDR3: TGTGCCAGCAGTGAAAGTGGGGAGACCCAGTACTTC.

V usage is TRBV4-1 and J usage is TRBJ2-1, with D possibly being TRBD2 (6 bases). The V end was cut by 0 bases, the J end by 0 bases, with 9 bases between. The CDR3 has 16 residues. CDR1 is MGHRA and CDR2 is YSYEKL in the germline V gene. CDR3 DNA sequence: TGCGCCAGCAGCCAAGATCCGGACTACTCCTACAATGAGCAGTTCTTC. Translating gives CASSQDPDYSYNEQFF.

This clonotype occurred a few times. The V gene is TRBV7-9, the J gene TRBJ1-5; 7 bases align to TRBD1. The CDR3 sequence is 15 residues long. Germline V gene lookup returns CDR1 SEHNR and CDR2 FQNEAQ (reference sequence). Trimming cost V 5 bases and J 0 bases; bases outside gene matches: 4. The DNA for the CDR3 is TGTGCCAGCAGCCCCACAGGGGATAGCAATCAGCCCCAGCATTTT. The encoded protein is CASSPTGDSNQPQHF. Looking up the rest from reference TRBV7-9 and TRBJ1-5 gives the full variable domain: DTGVSQNPRHKITKRGQNVTFRCDPISEHNRLYWYRQTLGQGPEFLTYFQNEAQLEKSRLLSDRFSAERPKGSFSTLEIQRTEQGDSAMYLCASSPTGDSNQPQHFGDGTRLSIL.